This TCR beta chain was captured by sequencing in a study of cytomegalovirus exposure and HLA in healthy donors (TCRdb year 2017). About the full investigation: An earlier analysis of about 560 of the donors reported around 280 Gb of sequence data and 95 million to 130 million unique TCR beta sequences obtained from about 179 million T cells. Across approximately 400 genotyped donors of the cohort, an average of roughly 250,000 unique TCR beta nucleotide sequences per donor were sequenced, and roughly a sixth of those sequences were non-productive. The study was designed to test whether signatures of past pathogen exposure could be identified by cataloging public T cell receptors. In the later analysis, no new phenotypic data were used to find candidate immune exposures; instead, reliance was placed on TCR beta sequences and their occurrence across donors. In a later analysis, previously published TCR beta repertoires from 666 donors were re-analyzed and high-resolution HLA genotyping was added so that TCR occurrence patterns could be studied. An early release covering about 600 HLA-typed donors comprised approximately 290 gigabases of sequencing data and around 80 million unique TCR sequences. Of the approximately 400 genotyped donors, around 81% fell in the genetic ancestry cluster associated with self-reported Caucasian donors. Every repertoire in the discovery cohort had been generated on one and the same sequencing platform. In a later genetic analysis, genome-wide SNP genotypes for about three fifths of the roughly 670 donors were used, and that subset was treated as a discovery cohort. Donor age, sex, ethnicity and CMV serostatus were collected together with the repertoire data. In an earlier analysis of 500 to 650 of the donors, high-throughput TCR beta sequencing was used to judge whether each TCR beta V gene segment behaved as functional or pseudogenic. In addition to the first cohort of several hundred subjects, a separate validation cohort of approximately 130 different subjects was used. Four or five DR-DQ haplotypes were handled as single units for association and clustering, since linkage in the cohort was strong. The study profiled the T cell repertoires of around 700 subjects by immunosequencing and related them to cytomegalovirus serostatus. The study combined high-throughput TCR immunosequencing, statistical association of individual TCRs with disease status, and machine learning to predict cytomegalovirus infection status. The number of donors typed differed by locus, with 629-630 for A, B, C, DRB1 and DQB1, 522 for DQA1, approximately 570 for DPA1, and 450 to 480 for DPB1. HLA typing included class I and class II loci at four-digit resolution. Beyond this particular receptor, the publication reports: In a later analysis, several top co-occurrence clusters were reported to appear linked to parvovirus B19, influenza, CMV and Epstein-Barr virus. Across donors, most TCR sequences were observed very rarely, whereas some public TCRs were present in many individuals. A later genetic analysis reported fewer N-insertions in productive TCRs among donors in an Asian-associated ancestry cluster than the roughly 670-donor mean. Assigning TCR associations to individual alleles was difficult when HLA alleles, especially DR and DQ, strongly co-occurred. Sequencing depth was assumed to be roughly uniform across donors in the presence/absence analyses, though that assumption may not hold. In a later analysis, HLA-associated TCR beta chains were found to be more clonally expanded and to have lower generation probabilities than equally common non-associated chains. In vitro tests confirmed that a few of the cytomegalovirus-associated TCR beta chains recognize cytomegalovirus antigens. A further reported finding was that TCR beta sequences accurately predicted the HLA-A and HLA-B alleles for most subjects in the first cohort. A group of highly shared sequence variants was considered likely to be a technical artifact of the sequencing pipeline. In this cohort, only TCR beta chains were sequenced, and detectable features were limited by the absence of alpha or paired-chain data. The authors suggested that the approach could potentially be generalized to other disease states and immunological phenotypes. A later analysis found that TCR association rates varied across HLA loci, with DRB1 alleles showing the most associated TCRs and HLA-C alleles the fewest. Around 16 rarely observed V segments, including chromosome 9 orphons, were excluded from the earlier analysis of 550 to 700 of the donors because counts were too low. A later analysis associated 15,000 or so TCR beta sequences with specific HLA alleles at a false discovery rate of 0.05. A total of 150 or so TCR beta chains were listed by the study as associated with cytomegalovirus. In an earlier analysis of approximately 590 of the donors, most TCR beta V segments appeared in productive rearrangements about 90% or about 30% of the time, broadly matching IMGT annotations. In a later analysis, most CMV-associated TCR beta chains were found to appear HLA-restricted, with HLA associations seemingly driven largely by CMV exposure. V-gene and J-gene trimming of TCR beta chains was associated with a missense DCLRE1C variant in a later genetic analysis, and the association was replicated in an independent cohort. CMV serostatus was the only immune exposure information available for the cohort. Linkage disequilibrium might explain the correlated functional status among segregating V segments, but an unknown experimental factor could not be ruled out. Some IMGT-functional V segments, including TRBV6-2 and TRBV6-3, could not be told apart with the 87-base-pair reads, so those segments were excluded. The classifier was reported to diagnose cytomegalovirus status with high specificity and sensitivity in both the original cohort and the validation cohort. Because HLA typing was unavailable for some donors at each locus, only the typed subset was used in association tests.

The library was obtained by the immunoSEQ multiplex PCR assay. A mixture of 60 forward primers for TCR Vbeta segments and 13 reverse primers for TCR Jbeta segments was used in the multiplex PCR. The CDR3 region of rearranged TCR beta genes was amplified from genomic DNA by a multiplex PCR assay. The Illumina HiSeq System was used to sequence the amplified TCR beta libraries as 87-base-pair reads. As for how the authors treated the data: A later analysis counted about 80 million unique TCR beta chains across the 700 or so repertoires, and some 11 million of these chains were shared by at least two donors. A nearest-neighbor algorithm error-corrected the raw reads and collapsed the reads into unique sequences, merging closely related sequences to remove PCR and sequencing errors. CDR3 sequences were aligned to IMGT reference sequences to assign V, D and J gene segments. For a sequence to be retained, a match of at least six nucleotides to both a V gene segment and a J gene segment was required. A rearrangement was called productive if the CDR3 had no stop codons and remained in frame with V and J, and every other rearrangement was called non-productive. CDR3 was defined by IMGT convention, running from the second conserved V-encoded cysteine to the conserved J-encoded phenylalanine. The earlier analysis of around 640 of the donors excluded sequences that lacked an unambiguous match to a single V gene segment. In an earlier analysis of about 590 of the donors, a V segment was called functional when productive rearrangements were above 56.7%, and segregating when the standard deviation between donors exceeded 5%. A statistical classification framework was built for diagnosing cytomegalovirus status from the catalog of TCR beta chain sequences. V and J gene assignment, in a later analysis, came from comparing TCR nucleotide sequences with IMGT/GENE-DB human TR gene sequences. In a later analysis, CDR3 sequences and most-parsimonious VDJ recombination scenarios were assigned using the TCRdist pipeline. A later analysis defined each TCR beta chain by its CDR3 amino acid sequence plus V-gene family, and excluded reads lacking a unique V-gene family. To address suspected cross-contamination and a sequencing artifact, a later analysis removed 550 to 750 highly shared, low-generation-probability nucleotide sequences. In a later analysis, a clonal expansion index was calculated for each public chain from normalized within-repertoire ranks of inferred template counts. In a later analysis, generation probabilities were computed using a VDJ recombination model fitted to out-of-frame rearrangements, and the results were checked against IGoR. In a later analysis, hypergeometric tests were used to score TCR-TCR, TCR-HLA and TCR-CMV co-occurrence, with a repertoire-size bias correction applied to TCR pairs. To estimate false discovery rates, a later analysis permuted the HLA or CMV assignments 20 times. In a later analysis, co-occurring TCRs were grouped using DBSCAN, with TCRdist sequence similarity added in when clustering inside HLA-allele-positive subsets. Co-occurrence clustering excluded repertoires with fewer than 30,000 or more than 120,000 public chains, plus five with anomalous nucleotide sharing. In its TCRdb copy, this immuneACCESS table keeps in-frame sequences only and misses some clones. Where compared with another copy, unresolved V genes explain less than half of these, and the others have no known cause. That table supplies the V and J calls and clone size; D and trimming were determined from the DNA. This sample holds 150,000 to 200,000 clones; about 81% were observed only once. Together, the top ten hold 3% of the sample.

Concerning this clone: Its antigen specificity is not known. It has no much larger one-base neighbor in the sample; base qualities were not kept.

The germline V gene (reference sequence) gives CDR1 as GTSNPN and CDR2 as SVGIG. Trimming accounts for 8 bases at V and 2 bases at J, while the number of junction bases matched to no gene is 9. The CDR3 measures 14 amino acids from cysteine to phenylalanine. Left in the record is the CDR3 DNA by itself, 42 bases read in frame from the first base. The cohort consisted of 670 or so healthy bone marrow donors. At the time of sampling, all cohort members were nominally healthy, though unrecorded immune exposures were likely present. The donor was CMV seropositive and was included in the group of 270 or so seropositive cohort members. A peripheral blood sample was collected from each donor, and TCR beta sequencing was performed on peripheral blood mononuclear cells. The Qiagen DNeasy Blood Extraction Kit was used to extract genomic DNA from the blood cell samples.

Sequences were obtained from PBMCs. This chain is built from TRBV30 and TRBJ1-5; 7 central nucleotides agree with TRBD1. The source of this sequence is a woman in her 50s in good health and CMV-seropositive. The CDR3 here reads CAPQDRVGNQPQHF. The nucleotide sequence reads as follows: TGTGCCCCACAAGACAGGGTAGGCAATCAGCCCCAGCATTTT.